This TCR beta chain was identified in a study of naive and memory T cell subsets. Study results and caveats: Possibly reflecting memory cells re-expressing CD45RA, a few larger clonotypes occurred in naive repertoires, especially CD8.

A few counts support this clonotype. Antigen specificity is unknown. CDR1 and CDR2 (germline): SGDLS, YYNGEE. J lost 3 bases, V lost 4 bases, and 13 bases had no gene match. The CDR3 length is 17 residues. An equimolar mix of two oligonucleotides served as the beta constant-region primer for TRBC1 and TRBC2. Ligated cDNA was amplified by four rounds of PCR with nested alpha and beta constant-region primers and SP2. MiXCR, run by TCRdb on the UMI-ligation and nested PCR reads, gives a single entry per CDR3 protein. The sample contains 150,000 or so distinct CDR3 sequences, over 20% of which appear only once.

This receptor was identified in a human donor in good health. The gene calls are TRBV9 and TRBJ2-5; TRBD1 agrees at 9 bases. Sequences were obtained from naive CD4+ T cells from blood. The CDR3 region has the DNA TGTGCCAGCAGCTTGAGGGGAAACAGGGGGCGAGAAGAGACCCAGTACTTC. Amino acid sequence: CASSLRGNRGREETQYF.